Below are 9 T cell receptor beta chains sequenced from a single sample in a study of T cells in Graves' hyperthyroidism and ophthalmopathy. Authors of the study amplified TCR beta CDR3 regions from RNA transcripts. Using the HTBI primer set, a first-round RT-PCR was run on the TCR CDR3. TCRdb re-called the multiplex PCR reads with MiXCR, one entry per CDR3 protein. The table shows about 400,000 distinct CDR3 sequences, with more than 12% occurring only once. Material: blood. These receptors all come from a man aged 50 to 59 with Graves' ophthalmopathy.

A remark on this clonotype: Germline and junction disagree at one end, which may indicate a read error. The V and J genes are TRBV24-1 and TRBJ2-7; D is ambiguous. There are 12 residues in the CDR3. Germline V gene lookup returns CDR1 KGHDR and CDR2 SFDVKD. The CDR3 loop is CATSDSSFEQYF. In DNA form, the CDR3 reads TGTGCCACCAGTGATTCTTCCTTCGAGCAGTACTTC.

This clonotype showed up just a few times. The chain uses TRBV24-1 and TRBJ2-3; 14 bases match TRBD2. The V gene end was trimmed by 2 bases and the J gene end by 5 bases; junction bases not matched to a gene: 5. CDR3 size: 17 residues. Germline V gives CDR1 KGHDR, CDR2 SFDVKD. In DNA form, the CDR3 reads TGTGCCACCAGTGATTACCCCGGGACTAGCGGGAGAGATACGCAGTATTTT. It is translated as CATSDYPGTSGRDTQYF.

With respect to this clonotype: A much larger clone differs from this one at a single base, so this may be a read error. This chain links TRBV6-1 with TRBJ2-4, with D possibly being TRBD2 (5 bases). In germline, CDR1 is MNHNS, CDR2 SASEGT. This CDR3 spans 16 amino acids. Here the CDR3 reads CASSEDSSRTKNIEYF. The CDR3 coding sequence is TGTGCCAGCAGTGAGGACTCCTCACGTACCAAAAACATTGAGTACTTC.

This clonotype was counted ten times or more. The chain has TRBV2 and TRBJ2-7; TRBD2 aligns across 10 bases. V trimming: 2 bases; J trimming: 2 bases; junction bases outside the gene matches: 9. CDR1 and CDR2 from the germline V gene are SNHLY and FYNNEI. This CDR3 contains 17 residues. In DNA, the CDR3 is TGTGCCAGCAGTGAATTCCTAGCGGGAGTCGTTCCCTACGAGCAGTACTTC. This encodes CASSEFLAGVVPYEQYF.

This chain uses TRBV7-9 with TRBJ2-5; D might be TRBD2 (6 bases). The CDR3 is made up of 12 amino acids. The germline CDR1 and CDR2 sequences are SEHNR and FQNEAQ (reference sequence). V was trimmed by 8 bases and J by 3 bases, leaving 10 bases between them. The chain's CDR3 is CASDRREETQYF. CDR3 bases: TGTGCCAGCGATAGGAGGGAAGAGACCCAGTACTTC.

In its sample, this clonotype was seen many times. The rearrangement uses TRBV10-3 and TRBJ2-1, with unresolved D. V was trimmed by 3 bases and J by 11 bases, leaving 11 bases between them. The CDR3 is made up of 12 amino acids. Germline CDR1 and CDR2: ENHRY and SYGVKD. Here the CDR3 DNA reads TGTGCCATCAGTGACCAGCCCGGGCAGCAGTTCTTC. Amino acid sequence: CAISDQPGQQFF.

V gene TRBV5-6 combines with J gene TRBJ1-2, with 9 bases lining up with TRBD1. The CDR3 has 13 residues. After removal of 4 bases from V and 8 bases from J, the junction contained 6 bases not matched to a gene. CDR1 SGHDT and CDR2 YYEEEE come from the germline V gene. Here the CDR3 reads CASSRDRAGGYTF. CDR3 nucleotides: TGTGCCAGCAGCCGGGACAGGGCCGGCGGCTACACCTTC. Variable domain in full (rest from reference TRBV5-6 and TRBJ1-2): DAGVTQSPTHLIKTRGQQVTLRCSPKSGHDTVSWYQQALGQGPQFIFQYYEEEERQRGNFPDRFSGHQFPNYSSELNVNALLLGDSALYLCASSRDRAGGYTFGSGTRLTVV.

This clonotype came up many times. The rearrangement links TRBV9 to TRBJ2-7; D gene uncertain. Germline CDR1 SGDLS, CDR2 YYNGEE. This CDR3 contains 14 residues. V lost 0 bases to trimming and J lost 2 bases, with 9 bases between them. CDR3: CASSVGPQTYEQYF. Here the CDR3 DNA reads TGTGCCAGCAGCGTAGGCCCCCAAACCTACGAGCAGTACTTC.

The chain is built from TRBV6-2 or TRBV6-3 and TRBJ2-7; weak D call: TRBD2 (5 bases). The V gene's germline CDR1 is MNHEY and CDR2 SVGEGT. V was cut by 6 bases and J by 4 bases, with 16 bases left in between. The CDR3 is made up of 14 amino acids. CDR3 protein: CASRSGAKPYEQYF. For the CDR3, the DNA is TGTGCCAGCAGGAGCGGCGCAAAACCATACGAGCAGTACTTC.